This is a list of T cell receptor beta chains from one sample in a study of cytomegalovirus exposure and HLA in healthy donors. The table came from immunoSEQ multiplex PCR; TCRdb's copy has only in-frame clones and leaves some out. The sample carries about 150,000 clones, approximately 84% recorded once. The sequencing input was PBMCs. The receptors shown here come from a young man in good health and CMV-seropositive. The conserved cysteine and the conserved F or W are not part of the CDR3 here. Each record gives: V gene, J gene, CDR3 protein.

>TRBV7-9|TRBJ1-1
ASSSVTENTEAF
>TRBV27|NA
ASSSPGSSYEQY
>TRBV5-6|TRBJ2-5
ASSPGGSSETQY
>TRBV27|TRBJ1-5
ASRGAGYNQPQH
>TRBV6-5|TRBJ2-3
ASSEQGIVDTQY
>TRBV14|TRBJ2-1
ASSPPQFSGPYNEQF
>TRBV15|TRBJ2-7
ATSRARGSSYEQY
>TRBV18|TRBJ1-2
ASSQDTYGYT
>TRBV29-1|TRBJ2-3
SVSGQGATDTQY
>TRBV7-3|TRBJ2-7
ASSFSSGGSYEQY
>TRBV6-1|TRBJ1-3
ASRTGSGNTIY
>TRBV7-9|TRBJ2-3
ASSLPGTGIDTQY
>TRBV5-5|TRBJ1-2
ASAPGQNYYGYT
>TRBV7-2|TRBJ2-1
ASSLGGPGLAGGLNEQF
>TRBV5-5|TRBJ2-1
ASSSVGTSGYNEQF
>TRBV7-2|TRBJ2-5
ASSPNQGRQETQY
>TRBV11-1|TRBJ2-7
ASSPFSLTREQY
>TRBV4-3|TRBJ2-5
ASSQRRDSRQETQY
>TRBV5-4|TRBJ2-2
ASSLITGELF
>TRBV5-1|TRBJ2-3
ASSGQGTDTQY
>TRBV19|TRBJ2-6
ASRNPRDRGSGANVLT
>TRBV9|TRBJ2-1
ASSAVTSRGNEQF